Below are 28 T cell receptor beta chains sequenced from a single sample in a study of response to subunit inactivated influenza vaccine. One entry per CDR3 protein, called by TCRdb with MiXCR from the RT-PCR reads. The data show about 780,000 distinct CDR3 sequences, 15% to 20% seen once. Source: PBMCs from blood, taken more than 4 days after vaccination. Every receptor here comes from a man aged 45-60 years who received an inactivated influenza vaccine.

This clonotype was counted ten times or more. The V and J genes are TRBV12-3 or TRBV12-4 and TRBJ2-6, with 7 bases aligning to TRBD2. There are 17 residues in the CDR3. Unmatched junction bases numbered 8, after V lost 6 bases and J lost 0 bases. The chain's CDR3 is CASRAPGGFSGANVLTF. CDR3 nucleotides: TGTGCCAGCAGGGCACCGGGGGGATTCTCTGGGGCCAACGTCCTGACTTTC.

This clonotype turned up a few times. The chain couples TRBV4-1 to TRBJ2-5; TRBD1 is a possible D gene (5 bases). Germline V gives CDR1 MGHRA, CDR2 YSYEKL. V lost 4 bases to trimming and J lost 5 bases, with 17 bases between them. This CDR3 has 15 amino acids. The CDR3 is CASSRQSLALETQYF. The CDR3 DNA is TGCGCCAGCAGCCGACAGAGCTTGGCGTTGGAGACCCAGTACTTC.

The CDR3 DNA is TGCGCCAGCAGCAGAACCGGGACAGCTGAAGCTTTCTTT. This gives the protein CASSRTGTAEAFF. V gene TRBV5-1 combines with J gene TRBJ1-1, with TRBD1 matching over 7 bases. This CDR3 has 13 residues. Per germline, CDR1 SGHRS and CDR2 YFSETQ. The V and J ends lost 4 bases and 6 bases, in that order; junction bases with no gene match: 6.

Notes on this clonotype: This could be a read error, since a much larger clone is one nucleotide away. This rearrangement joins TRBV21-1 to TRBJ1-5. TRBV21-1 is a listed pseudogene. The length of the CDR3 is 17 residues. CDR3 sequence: CASSKESQLYSNQPQHF. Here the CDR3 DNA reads TGTGCCAGCAGCAAGGAGTCTCAGCTATATAGCAATCAGCCCCAGCATTTT.

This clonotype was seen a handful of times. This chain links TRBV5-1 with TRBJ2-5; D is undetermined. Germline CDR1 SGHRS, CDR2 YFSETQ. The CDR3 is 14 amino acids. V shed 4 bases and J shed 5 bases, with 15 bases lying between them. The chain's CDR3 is CASSPGKGWETQYF. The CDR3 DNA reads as TGCGCCAGCAGCCCTGGTAAAGGATGGGAGACCCAGTACTTC.

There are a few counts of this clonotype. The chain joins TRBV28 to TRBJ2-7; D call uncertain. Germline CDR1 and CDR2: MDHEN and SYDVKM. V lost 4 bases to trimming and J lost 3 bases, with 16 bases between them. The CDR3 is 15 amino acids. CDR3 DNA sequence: TGTGCCAGCAGTTCGGTACGGGTCTCGGTCTACGAGCAGTACTTC. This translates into CASSSVRVSVYEQYF.

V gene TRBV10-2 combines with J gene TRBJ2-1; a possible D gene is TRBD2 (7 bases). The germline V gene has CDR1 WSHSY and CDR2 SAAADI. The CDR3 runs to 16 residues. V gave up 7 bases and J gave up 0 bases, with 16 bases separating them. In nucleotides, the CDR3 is TGCGCCAGCACCAAGGGGGGGGCCAGCTCCTACAATGAGCAGTTCTTC. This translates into CASTKGGASSYNEQFF.

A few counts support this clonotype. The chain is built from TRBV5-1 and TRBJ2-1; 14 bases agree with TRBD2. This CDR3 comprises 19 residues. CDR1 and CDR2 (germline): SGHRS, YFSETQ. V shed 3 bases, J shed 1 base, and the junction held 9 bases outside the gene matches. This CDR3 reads CASSSPGTSGSRSYNEQFF. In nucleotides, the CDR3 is TGCGCCAGCAGCTCACCCGGGACTAGCGGGAGCAGATCCTACAATGAGCAGTTCTTC.

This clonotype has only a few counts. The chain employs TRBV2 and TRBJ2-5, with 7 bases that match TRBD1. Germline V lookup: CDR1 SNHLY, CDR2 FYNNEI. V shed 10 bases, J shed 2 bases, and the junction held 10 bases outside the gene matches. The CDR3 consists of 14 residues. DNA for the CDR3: TGTGCCATAACGGCACAGGGGAGTCAAGAGACCCAGTACTTC. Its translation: CAITAQGSQETQYF. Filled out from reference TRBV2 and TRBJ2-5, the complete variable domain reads EPEVTQTPSHQVTQMGQEVILRCVPISNHLYFYWYRQILGQKVEFLVSFYNNEISEKSEIFDDQFSVERPDGSNFTLKIRSTKLEDSAMYFCAITAQGSQETQYFGPGTRLLVL.

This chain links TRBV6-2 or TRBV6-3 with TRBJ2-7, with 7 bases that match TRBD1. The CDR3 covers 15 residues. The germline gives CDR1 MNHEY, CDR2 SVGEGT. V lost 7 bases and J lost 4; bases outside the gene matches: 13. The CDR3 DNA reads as TGTGCCAGCAAACCCGGGCCAGGACAGGTGTACGAGCAGTACTTC. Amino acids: CASKPGPGQVYEQYF.

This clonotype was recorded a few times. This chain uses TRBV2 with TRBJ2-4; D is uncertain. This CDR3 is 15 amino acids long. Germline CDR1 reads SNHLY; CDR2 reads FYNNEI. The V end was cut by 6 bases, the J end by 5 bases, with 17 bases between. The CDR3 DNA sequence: TGTGCCAGCAGCTTCAGTGTCACCCAGGAAAACATTCAGTACTTC. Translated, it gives CASSFSVTQENIQYF.

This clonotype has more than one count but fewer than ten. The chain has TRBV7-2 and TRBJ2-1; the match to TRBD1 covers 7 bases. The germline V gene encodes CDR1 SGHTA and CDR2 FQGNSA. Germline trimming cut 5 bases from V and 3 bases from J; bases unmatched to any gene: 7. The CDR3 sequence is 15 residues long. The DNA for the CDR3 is TGTGCCAGCAGCCTGACAGGGACGGACTACAATGAGCAGTTCTTC. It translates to CASSLTGTDYNEQFF.

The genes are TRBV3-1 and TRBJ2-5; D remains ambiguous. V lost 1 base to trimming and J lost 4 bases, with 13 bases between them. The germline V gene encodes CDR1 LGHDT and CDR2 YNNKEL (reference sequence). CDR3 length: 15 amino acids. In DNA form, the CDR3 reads TGTGCCAGCAGCCAAGGAGATATCTCCGTAGAGACCCAGTACTTC. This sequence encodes CASSQGDISVETQYF.

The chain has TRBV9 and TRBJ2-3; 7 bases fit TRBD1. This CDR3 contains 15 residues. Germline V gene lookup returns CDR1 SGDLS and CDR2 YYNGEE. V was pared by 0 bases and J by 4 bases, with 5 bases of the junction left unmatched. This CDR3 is CASSVGGTVADTQYF. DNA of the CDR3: TGTGCCAGCAGCGTAGGGGGGACAGTGGCAGATACGCAGTATTTT.

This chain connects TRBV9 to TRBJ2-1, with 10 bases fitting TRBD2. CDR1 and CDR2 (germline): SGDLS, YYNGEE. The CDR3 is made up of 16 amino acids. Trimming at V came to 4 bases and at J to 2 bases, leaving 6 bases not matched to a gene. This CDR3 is CASSILAGVPYNEQFF. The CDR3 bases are TGTGCCAGCAGCATTCTAGCGGGAGTCCCCTACAATGAGCAGTTCTTC.

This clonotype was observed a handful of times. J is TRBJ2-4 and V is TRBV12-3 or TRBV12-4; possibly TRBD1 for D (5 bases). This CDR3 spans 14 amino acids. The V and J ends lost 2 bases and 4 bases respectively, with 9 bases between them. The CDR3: CASSLRGKKNIQYF. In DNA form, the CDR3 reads TGTGCCAGCAGTTTAAGGGGCAAAAAAAACATTCAGTACTTC.

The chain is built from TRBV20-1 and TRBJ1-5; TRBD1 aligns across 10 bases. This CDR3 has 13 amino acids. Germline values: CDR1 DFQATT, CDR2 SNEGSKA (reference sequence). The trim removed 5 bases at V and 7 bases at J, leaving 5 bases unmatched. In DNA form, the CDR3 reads TGCAGTGCTGAGGGACAGGGGAGACAGCCCCAGCATTTT. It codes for CSAEGQGRQPQHF.

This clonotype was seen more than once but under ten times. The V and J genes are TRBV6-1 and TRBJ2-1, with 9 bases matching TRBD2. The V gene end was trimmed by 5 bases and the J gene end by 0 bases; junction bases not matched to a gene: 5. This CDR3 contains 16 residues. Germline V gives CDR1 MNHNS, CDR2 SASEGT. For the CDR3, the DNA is TGTGCCAGCAGTCGAAGTAGCGGGAGCTCCTACAATGAGCAGTTCTTC. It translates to CASSRSSGSSYNEQFF.

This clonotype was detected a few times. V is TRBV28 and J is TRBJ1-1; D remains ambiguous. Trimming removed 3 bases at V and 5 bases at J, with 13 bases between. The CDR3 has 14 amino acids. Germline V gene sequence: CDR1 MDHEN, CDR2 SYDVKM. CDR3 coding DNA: TGTGCCAGCAGTTTTGTCCAACGAGGGACTGAAGCTTTCTTT. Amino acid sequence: CASSFVQRGTEAFF.

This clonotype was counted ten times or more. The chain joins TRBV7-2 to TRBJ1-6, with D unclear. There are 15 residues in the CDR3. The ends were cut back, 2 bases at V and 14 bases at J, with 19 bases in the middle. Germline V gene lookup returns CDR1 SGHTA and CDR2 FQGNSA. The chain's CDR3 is CASSLRGTTIWALHF. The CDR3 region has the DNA TGTGCCAGCAGCTTACGTGGCACCACAATTTGGGCCCTCCACTTT.

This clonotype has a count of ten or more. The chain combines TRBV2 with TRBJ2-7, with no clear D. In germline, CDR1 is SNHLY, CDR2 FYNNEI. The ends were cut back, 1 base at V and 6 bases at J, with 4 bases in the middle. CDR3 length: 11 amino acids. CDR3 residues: CASSEVGEQYF. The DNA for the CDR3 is TGTGCCAGCAGTGAAGTAGGCGAGCAGTACTTC.

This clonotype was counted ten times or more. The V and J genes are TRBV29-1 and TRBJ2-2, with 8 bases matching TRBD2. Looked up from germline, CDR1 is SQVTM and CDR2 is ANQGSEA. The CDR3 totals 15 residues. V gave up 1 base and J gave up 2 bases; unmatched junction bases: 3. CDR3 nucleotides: TGCAGCGTTGAAGGGCTAGCGGGCAACACCGGGGAGCTGTTTTTT. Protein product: CSVEGLAGNTGELFF.

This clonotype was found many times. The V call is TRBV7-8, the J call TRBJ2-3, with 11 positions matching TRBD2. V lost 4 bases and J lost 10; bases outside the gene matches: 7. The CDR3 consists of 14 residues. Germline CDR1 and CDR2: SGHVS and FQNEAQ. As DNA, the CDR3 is TGTGCCAGCAGCTCCAGTCCGGGACTAGCGGCGCAGTATTTT. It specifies CASSSSPGLAAQYF.

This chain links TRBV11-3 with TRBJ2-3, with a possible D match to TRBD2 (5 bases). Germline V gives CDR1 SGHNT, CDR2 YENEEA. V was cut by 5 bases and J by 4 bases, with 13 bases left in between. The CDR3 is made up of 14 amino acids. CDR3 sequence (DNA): TGTGCCAGCAGCCGGGGTCGTCGGGCAGATACGCAGTATTTT. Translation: CASSRGRRADTQYF.

The CDR3 coding sequence is TGTGCCAGCAGCCTGTATGTACAGGGGAACTACGAGCAGTACTTC. The encoded protein is CASSLYVQGNYEQYF. The chain couples TRBV4-2 to TRBJ2-7; 7 nucleotides line up with TRBD1. Trimming at V came to 4 bases and at J to 3 bases, leaving 9 bases not matched to a gene. CDR1 LGHNA and CDR2 YNFKEQ come from the germline V gene. This CDR3 has 15 residues.

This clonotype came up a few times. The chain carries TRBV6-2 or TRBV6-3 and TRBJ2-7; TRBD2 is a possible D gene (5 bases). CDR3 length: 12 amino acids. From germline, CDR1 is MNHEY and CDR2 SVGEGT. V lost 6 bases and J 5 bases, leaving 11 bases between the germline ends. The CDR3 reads CASRRGWDEQYF. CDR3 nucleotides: TGTGCCAGCAGACGGGGATGGGACGAGCAGTACTTC.

The CDR3 sequence: CSARQGTGTQYF. DNA of the CDR3: TGCAGTGCCAGACAGGGTACGGGTACGCAGTATTTT. The rearrangement joins TRBV20-1 to TRBJ2-3; 7 nucleotides align to TRBD1. The ends lost 6 bases at V and 8 bases at J; junction bases unmatched: 8. This CDR3 region has 12 residues. CDR1 DFQATT and CDR2 SNEGSKA come from the germline V gene (reference sequence).

The chain's CDR3 is CSAPGLDYGYTF. For the CDR3, the DNA is TGCAGTGCCCCAGGGCTGGACTATGGCTACACCTTC. This chain uses TRBV20-1 with TRBJ1-2; possibly TRBD1 for D (5 bases). CDR1 DFQATT and CDR2 SNEGSKA come from the germline V gene (reference sequence). Between the trimmed V and J ends, which lost 6 bases and 3 bases, there was a span of 11 bases. The CDR3 contains 12 residues.